The 4 T cell receptor beta chains below all came from one sample that was sequenced in a study of OX40 agonist ivuxolimab in advanced cancers. Sequenced by immunoSEQ multiplex PCR; TCRdb stores in-frame clones only, minus some. Among roughly 80,000 clones listed, approximately 79% were seen once. Sequencing used CD4+ or CD8+ T cells sorted from blood, obtained in a trial of the OX40 agonist ivuxolimab. The receptors originated from an adult with an advanced solid tumor such as melanoma, head and neck, liver or kidney cancer.

The V and J genes are TRBV11-2 and TRBJ2-2, with D tentatively TRBD1 (5 bases). The CDR3 runs to 15 residues. Germline loops: CDR1 SGHAT, CDR2 FQNNGV. V lost 0 bases and J lost 7, with 12 bases in between. The CDR3 nucleotides are TGTGCCAGCAGCTTAGAGGCAGGGTCTCACGGGGAGCTGTTTTTT. It codes for CASSLEAGSHGELFF.

The chain recombines TRBV10-2 with TRBJ2-2; the match to TRBD2 covers 8 bases. V lost 3 bases and J lost 6; bases outside the gene matches: 9. There are 16 residues in the CDR3. Germline CDR1 WSHSY, CDR2 SAAADI. CDR3 in DNA: TGCGCCAGCAGTGACTCGGCGGGAGCGGGGGCCGGGGAGCTGTTTTTT. It specifies CASSDSAGAGAGELFF.

The chain has TRBV2 and TRBJ2-4, with 12 bases lining up with TRBD1. Losses at the gene ends were 7 bases for V and 7 bases for J; bases not matched to a gene: 8. The CDR3 has 15 amino acids. The germline gives CDR1 SNHLY, CDR2 FYNNEI. The DNA for the CDR3 is TGTGCCAGCATTGTGGGACAGGGGGCTCGGAACATTCAGTACTTC. It encodes CASIVGQGARNIQYF.

The chain is built from TRBV10-3 and TRBJ1-2; 10 bases agree with TRBD1. Germline V gene lookup returns CDR1 ENHRY and CDR2 SYGVKD. The V segment lost 4 bases and the J segment 6 bases; nucleotides outside the gene matches: 2. This CDR3 spans 13 amino acids. The chain's CDR3 is CAISGGTGDGYTF. The CDR3 DNA reads as TGTGCCATCAGTGGCGGGACAGGGGATGGCTACACCTTC.